The source of this T cell receptor (beta chain) is a study of blood T cells in healthy people across ages. Study-level points and caveats: Long-lived and aged donors differed, with more naive CD4+ cells and higher diversity in the long-lived.

Trimming pared 6 bases from V and 2 bases from J, leaving 17 bases between. Germline V lookup: CDR1 LGHDT, CDR2 YNNKEL (reference sequence). The CDR3 runs 15 residues. On this clonotype itself: Its antigen remains unidentified.

The use of a sample-barcoded 5' primer and a J-beta primer mix characterized a second PCR of roughly 6 to 11 cycles. Sequencing yielded, for each sample, at least 2.5 million paired-end reads carrying CDR3. TCRdb ran MiXCR on the 5' RACE reads and lists one entry per CDR3 protein. The profile shows over 1.5 million distinct CDR3 sequences, roughly 50% of them singletons. Russia was home to the donors, healthy Caucasian individuals aged roughly 6 to 100. This receptor was identified in a woman aged 40 to 55 in good health. V and J are TRBV3-1 and TRBJ2-7; the D call may be TRBD1 or TRBD2 (6 bases each). The sample taken for sequencing was blood. CDR3 sequence: CASSSGGTLTYEQYF. DNA of the CDR3: TGTGCCAGCAGTTCTGGCGGGACACTAACCTACGAGCAGTACTTC.